This is a list of T cell receptor beta chains from one sample in a study of blood T cells in healthy people across ages. From the 5' RACE reads, TCRdb called clonotypes with MiXCR, one entry per CDR3 protein. The top ten hold roughly 25% of the sample, which has 800,000 to 900,000 distinct CDR3 sequences, 60% to 80% seen once. The source material was blood. The receptors here all came from a man aged 25 to 45 in good health. CDR3s include the opening cysteine and the closing phenylalanine or tryptophan. D genes are given only for firm matches. Clone size appears in some rows only: once, few, many, or a class for an expanded clone.

CDR3 protein,CDR3 DNA,D gene,clone size,J gene,V gene
CASSPRSEETVPYEQYF,TGTGCCAGCAGCCCGAGATCCGAGGAGACGGTCCCCTACGAGCAGTACTTC,.,.,TRBJ2-7,TRBV5-5
CSVQGGLGYGYTF,TGCAGCGTCCAGGGGGGGTTGGGGTATGGCTACACCTTC,TRBD1,.,TRBJ1-2,TRBV29-1
CASSQGPVTYEQYF,TGTGCCAGCAGCCAAGGCCCGGTTACCTACGAGCAGTACTTC,.,.,TRBJ2-7,TRBV14
CASSPRTGTPLWETQYF,TGTGCCAGCAGCCCCCGAACCGGGACGCCCTTATGGGAGACCCAGTACTTC,.,.,TRBJ2-5,TRBV14
CASSQSDKSSYNEQFF,TGTGCCAGCAGCCAATCAGACAAGAGCTCCTACAATGAGCAGTTCTTC,.,.,TRBJ2-1,TRBV4-2
CASSLSPGQGGTITQPQHF,TGTGCCAGCAGTTTATCTCCGGGACAGGGGGGCACCATAACCCAGCCCCAGCATTTT,TRBD1,.,TRBJ1-5,TRBV27
CASSLAGRVRGDEQFF,TGCGCCAGCAGCTTGGCTGGCAGGGTGCGTGGGGATGAGCAGTTCTTC,.,few,TRBJ2-1,TRBV5-1
CSARDLRTSGGGETQYF,TGCAGTGCTAGAGATCTCAGGACTAGCGGGGGGGGAGAGACCCAGTACTTC,TRBD2,.,TRBJ2-5,TRBV20-1
CATSREIGTGTYNEQFF,TGTGCCACCAGCAGAGAAATTGGGACAGGGACCTACAATGAGCAGTTCTTC,TRBD1,.,TRBJ2-1,TRBV15
CAISDKFAGNTDTQYF,TGTGCCATCAGTGATAAATTTGCGGGGAACACAGATACGCAGTATTTT,.,.,TRBJ2-3,TRBV10-3
CASSLQPGLGEETQYF,TGTGCCAGCAGCCTCCAACCGGGACTAGGAGAAGAGACCCAGTACTTC,TRBD2,few,TRBJ2-5,TRBV4-2
CASSRPGLTDTQYF,TGTGCCAGCTCACGACCGGGACTTACAGATACGCAGTATTTT,.,.,TRBJ2-3,TRBV18
CASTGPVQETQYF,TGTGCCAGCACCGGGCCGGTCCAAGAGACCCAGTACTTC,.,.,TRBJ2-5,TRBV2
CASSAGQGAAYNEQFF,TGTGCCAGCAGCGCCGGACAGGGGGCTGCTTACAATGAGCAGTTCTTC,TRBD1,.,TRBJ2-1,TRBV5-6
CASSSDGSSYNSPLHF,TGTGCCAGCAGCTCGGACGGCAGCTCCTATAATTCACCCCTCCACTTT,.,.,TRBJ1-6,TRBV11-1
CASSQDPSGHSSPLHF,TGCGCCAGCAGCCAAGATCCTTCGGGACACAGTTCACCCCTCCACTTT,.,.,TRBJ1-6,TRBV4-3
CAWGGGTYQPQHF,TGTGCCTGGGGAGGGGGCACGTATCAGCCCCAGCATTTT,TRBD1,once,TRBJ1-5,TRBV30
CSARELTIHEQYF,TGCAGTGCTAGAGAGCTCACAATCCACGAGCAGTACTTC,.,.,TRBJ2-7,TRBV20-1
CASSFTGGGSAFF,TGTGCCAGCAGTTTTACAGGGGGCGGATCAGCTTTCTTT,TRBD1,.,TRBJ1-1,TRBV27
CASSKAGGPFNEQFF,TGTGCCAGCAGCAAAGCGGGGGGGCCTTTCAATGAGCAGTTCTTC,TRBD2,once,TRBJ2-1,TRBV7-2
CASSSIGRGTEAFF,TGTGCCAGCAGTTCGATAGGCCGGGGCACTGAAGCTTTCTTT,.,few,TRBJ1-1,TRBV27
CAISDLDRPNYGYTF,TGTGCCATCAGTGACCTGGACCGCCCAAACTATGGCTACACCTTC,.,.,TRBJ1-2,TRBV10-3
CASSHRDRVLNEQFF,TGTGCCAGCAGCCACCGGGACAGGGTTCTCAATGAGCAGTTCTTC,TRBD1,.,TRBJ2-1,TRBV4-2
CASSLRDRGYNEQFF,TGTGCCAGCAGCTTAAGGGACAGAGGCTACAATGAGCAGTTCTTC,TRBD1,many,TRBJ2-1,TRBV6-5
CASSRLGEGSRYEQYF,TGTGCCAGCAGCCGACTTGGAGAGGGAAGTCGCTACGAGCAGTACTTC,.,.,TRBJ2-7,TRBV9
CAINRDRGEKLFF,TGTGCCATCAACCGGGACAGGGGTGAAAAACTGTTTTTT,TRBD1,few,TRBJ1-4,TRBV10-3
CASSQGEGNNSPLHF,TGTGCCAGCAGCCAAGGTGAGGGAAATAATTCACCCCTCCACTTT,.,few,TRBJ1-6,TRBV4-2
CASSLDLPSNVDGYTF,TGTGCCAGCAGCTTAGATCTCCCCTCGAACGTCGATGGCTACACCTTC,.,.,TRBJ1-2,TRBV7-9
CASSLGSPPAYNEQFF,TGTGCCAGCAGCTTAGGTTCTCCCCCCGCCTACAATGAGCAGTTCTTC,.,.,TRBJ2-1,TRBV7-3
CASSLAPGGEQFF,TGTGCCAGCAGTTTAGCGCCCGGGGGTGAGCAGTTCTTC,.,.,TRBJ2-1,TRBV11-2
CASSALVARQDTQYF,TGTGCCAGCAGCGCCCTAGTGGCCCGTCAAGATACGCAGTATTTT,.,.,TRBJ2-3,TRBV9
CASRKEGGAGTQYF,TGCGCCAGCAGGAAGGAAGGGGGCGCGGGTACGCAGTATTTT,TRBD1,few,TRBJ2-3,TRBV4-3
CASSLAWDVEYF,TGTGCCAGCAGCTTAGCTTGGGACGTCGAGTACTTC,.,many,TRBJ2-7,TRBV11-2
CASSLARGQGHYGYTF,TGTGCCAGCAGTTTAGCGCGGGGACAGGGCCACTATGGCTACACCTTC,TRBD1,.,TRBJ1-2,TRBV12-3/TRBV12-4
CASSAGPAHYEQYF,TGTGCCAGCAGTGCCGGACCAGCCCACTACGAGCAGTACTTC,.,once,TRBJ2-7,TRBV6-1
CASSETGGATEAFF,TGCGCCAGCAGCGAAACAGGGGGCGCCACTGAAGCTTTCTTT,TRBD1,.,TRBJ1-1,TRBV5-1
CSVQRGPRNTEAFF,TGCAGCGTCCAAAGGGGACCGAGAAACACTGAAGCTTTCTTT,.,few,TRBJ1-1,TRBV29-1
CSARAPDREAFF,TGCAGTGCTAGAGCCCCGGACCGAGAAGCTTTCTTT,.,.,TRBJ1-1,TRBV20-1